One sample yielded the 16 T cell receptor beta chains listed below, sequenced in a study of blood T cells in healthy people across ages. A second PCR of about 6 to 11 cycles used a sample-barcoded 5' primer and a J-beta primer mix. TCRdb itself ran the 5' RACE reads through MiXCR, one entry per CDR3 protein. The table records about 1.4 million distinct CDR3 sequences, 59% of them present only once. The sample comprised blood. The receptors stem from a young man in good health.

The chain has TRBV20-1 and TRBJ2-1, with 10 bases fitting TRBD1. The CDR3 is made up of 15 amino acids. V was pared by 3 bases and J by 7 bases, with 9 bases of the junction left unmatched. Germline V CDR1 and CDR2: DFQATT, SNEGSKA (reference sequence). CDR3 in DNA: TGCAGTGCTAGGGATGGACAGGGGGTGGGGAATGAGCAGTTCTTC. Amino acid sequence: CSARDGQGVGNEQFF.

This clonotype was found once. This rearrangement joins TRBV6-1 to TRBJ2-5, with D perhaps matching TRBD2 (6 bases). This CDR3 is 13 amino acids long. Trimming took off 3 bases at V and 11 bases at J, with 16 bases between the two ends. CDR1 is MNHNS and CDR2 is SASEGT in the germline V gene. CDR3: CASSDAGSLEQYF. The CDR3 coding sequence is TGTGCCAGCAGTGATGCGGGGTCTTTGGAGCAGTACTTC.

This clonotype was observed a handful of times. This chain connects TRBV28 to TRBJ2-5; 12 bases fit TRBD2. The CDR3 contains 15 residues. Per germline, CDR1 MDHEN and CDR2 SYDVKM. The trim removed 5 bases at V and 4 bases at J, leaving 5 bases unmatched. The CDR3 spells CASSASGGGGETQYF. Written as DNA, the CDR3 is TGTGCCAGCAGTGCTAGCGGGGGGGGTGGAGAGACCCAGTACTTC.

The chain uses TRBV4-1 and TRBJ1-6, with D perhaps TRBD1 (6 bases). CDR3 size: 19 residues. V lost 2 bases to trimming and J lost 6 bases, with 23 bases between them. The germline CDR1 and CDR2 sequences are MGHRA and YSYEKL. The CDR3 spells CASSQSHFDRSGPNSPLHF. CDR3 nucleotide sequence: TGCGCCAGCAGCCAATCCCATTTCGACAGGTCGGGTCCTAATTCACCCCTCCACTTT.

The chain is built from TRBV5-6 and TRBJ2-7; 7 positions match TRBD1. This CDR3 spans 15 amino acids. Germline CDR1 SGHDT, CDR2 YYEEEE. V dropped 3 bases and J dropped 3; count of bases not matched to a gene: 9. The CDR3: CASSYTGEGLYEQYF. CDR3 sequence (DNA): TGTGCCAGCAGCTATACAGGGGAAGGCCTCTACGAGCAGTACTTC. Variable domain in full (rest from reference TRBV5-6 and TRBJ2-7): DAGVTQSPTHLIKTRGQQVTLRCSPKSGHDTVSWYQQALGQGPQFIFQYYEEEERQRGNFPDRFSGHQFPNYSSELNVNALLLGDSALYLCASSYTGEGLYEQYFGPGTRLTVT.

The chain couples TRBV2 to TRBJ2-7; 7 bases match TRBD2. Unmatched junction bases numbered 6, after V lost 7 bases and J lost 0 bases. The CDR3 extends over 14 amino acids. Germline V lookup: CDR1 SNHLY, CDR2 FYNNEI. The CDR3 reads CASISSGSSYEQYF. In nucleotides, the CDR3 is TGTGCCAGCATATCTAGCGGAAGCTCCTACGAGCAGTACTTC.

This clonotype was seen only a few times. The chain recombines TRBV4-3 with TRBJ2-7, with D possibly being TRBD1 (7 bases). The length of the CDR3 is 14 residues. CDR1 is LGHNA, CDR2 YSLEER, per germline. The V and J ends lost 4 bases and 4 bases respectively, with 14 bases between them. CDR3 coding DNA: TGCGCCAGCAGCCCGTTGACAGGGAGGTACGAGCAGTACTTC. This codes for CASSPLTGRYEQYF.

This clonotype has only a few counts. The V gene is TRBV10-3, the J gene TRBJ2-1; 7 positions match TRBD2. The CDR3 contains 18 residues. Germline V CDR1 and CDR2: ENHRY, SYGVKD. After removal of 0 bases from V and 3 bases from J, the junction contained 11 bases not matched to a gene. The CDR3 is CAISESEGREKNYNEQFF. The CDR3 DNA follows: TGTGCCATCAGTGAGTCGGAGGGGCGGGAGAAGAACTACAATGAGCAGTTCTTC.

The genes are TRBV5-1 and TRBJ1-1; a weak D match, TRBD1 (5 bases). The germline V gene encodes CDR1 SGHRS and CDR2 YFSETQ. V lost 1 base, J lost 3 bases, and 19 bases lay in between. The CDR3 has 17 amino acids. CDR3 bases: TGCGCCAGCAGCTTGTCTATAACGGGGCGAAGGGACACTGAAGCTTTCTTT. Its protein product is CASSLSITGRRDTEAFF.

This chain connects TRBV27 to TRBJ2-1, with 9 bases that match TRBD1. CDR1 and CDR2 from the germline V gene are MNHEY and SMNVEV (reference sequence). This CDR3 contains 14 residues. V gave up 7 bases and J gave up 2 bases; unmatched junction bases: 3. CDR3 DNA: TGTGCCAGCACTAACAGGGGGCCCTACAATGAGCAGTTCTTC. The encoded protein is CASTNRGPYNEQFF.

The rearrangement joins TRBV6-5 to TRBJ2-2; D not resolved. The CDR3 has 15 amino acids. Germline assignment: CDR1 MNHEY and CDR2 SVGAGI. The germline V and J ends were trimmed by 6 bases and 0 bases, with 11 bases remaining between them. The CDR3 nucleotides are TGTGCCAGCAGCGCACAGCCTACGAACACCGGGGAGCTGTTTTTT. Translation gives CASSAQPTNTGELFF.

This chain joins TRBV25-1 and TRBJ2-5; tentative D call: TRBD2 (5 bases). V was clipped by 4 bases and J by 5 bases, with 17 bases between them. Looked up from germline, CDR1 is MGHDK and CDR2 is SYGVNS. The CDR3 has 15 residues. The CDR3 DNA follows: TGTGCCAGCAGTGGCCTCGGGATAGGCTTGGAGACCCAGTACTTC. Translating gives CASSGLGIGLETQYF.

The V gene is TRBV12-3 or TRBV12-4, the J gene TRBJ2-2, with 10 bases fitting TRBD1. CDR3 length: 15 amino acids. The trim removed 6 bases at V and 7 bases at J, leaving 8 bases unmatched. The CDR3 region is CASRGTGAPSGELFF. CDR3 DNA sequence: TGTGCCAGCAGGGGGACAGGGGCCCCCAGCGGGGAGCTGTTTTTT.

The gene calls are TRBV4-1 and TRBJ2-7; 10 bases are shared with TRBD2. J was trimmed by 0 bases and V by 1 base; bases with no gene match: 6. Germline V lookup: CDR1 MGHRA, CDR2 YSYEKL. CDR3 length: 17 amino acids. The CDR3 here is CASSQVAAGGTSYEQYF. CDR3 bases: TGCGCCAGCAGCCAAGTAGCAGCGGGGGGGACCTCCTACGAGCAGTACTTC.

This chain links TRBV5-1 with TRBJ2-7; TRBD1 might be the D (6 bases). Germline CDR1 is SGHRS and CDR2 is YFSETQ. V was cut by 0 bases and J by 4 bases, with 26 bases left in between. The CDR3 is 19 amino acids. CDR3 region: CASSLGSLQGNPFIYEQYF. DNA of the CDR3: TGCGCCAGCAGCTTGGGCAGTCTACAGGGTAACCCTTTTATTTACGAGCAGTACTTC. Full variable domain (rest looked up from reference TRBV5-1 and TRBJ2-7): KAGVTQTPRYLIKTRGQQVTLSCSPISGHRSVSWYQQTPGQGLQFLFEYFSETQRNKGNFPGRFSGRQFSNSRSEMNVSTLELGDSALYLCASSLGSLQGNPFIYEQYFGPGTRLTVT.

The rearrangement joins TRBV7-2 to TRBJ2-3; 10 bases agree with TRBD2. In germline, CDR1 is SGHTA, CDR2 FQGNSA. The junction had 6 bases not matched to a gene; V was cut back by 4 bases and J by 2 bases. This CDR3 is built from 16 residues. The CDR3, as DNA: TGTGCCAGCAGCTACAGGACTAGCGGCCCCACAGATACGCAGTATTTT. Amino acid sequence: CASSYRTSGPTDTQYF. Drawing the rest from reference TRBV7-2 and TRBJ2-3, the complete variable domain is GAGVSQSPSNKVTEKGKDVELRCDPISGHTALYWYRQSLGQGLEFLIYFQGNSAPDKSGLPSDRFSAERTGGSVSTLTIQRTQQEDSAVYLCASSYRTSGPTDTQYFGPGTRLTVL.